This T cell receptor (beta chain) was documented in a study of shared clonotypes between healthy human individuals. Study-level points and caveats: How much donors shared clonotypes was expected to be affected by sequencing depth.

CDR1 and CDR2 (germline): MNHEY, SMNVEV (reference sequence). The CDR3 loop spans 15 amino acids. V trimming: 2 bases; J trimming: 1 base; junction bases outside the gene matches: 1. Worth noting for this clone: What it binds is not known.

The material for each subset, its genomic DNA, was split evenly across several immunoSEQ plates. Source study methods: Junction-only sequences without quality scores were provided by ImmunoSEQ, so filtering was different. The method was immunoSEQ multiplex PCR; TCRdb's version includes in-frame clones alone and lacks a portion of them. V and J calls plus clone size are reproduced from that table; the DNA served to infer D and trimming. The table includes some 690,000 clones, around 91% detected once. The sequenced material came from memory CD8+ T cells from PBMCs. Subset here: CD45RO+ cells pooled with CCR7-negative TemRA cells. This chain connects TRBV27 to TRBJ2-3, with 9 bases lining up with TRBD1. The TCR comes from a man between 18 and 35 years old in good health. Some clones in this sample may be carry-over from other donors' samples. For the CDR3, the DNA is TGTGCCAGCAGTTTAAACAGGGGGCGCACAGATACGCAGTATTTT. Translating gives CASSLNRGRTDTQYF.